The 5 T cell receptor beta chains reported below all come from one sample, sequenced in a study of cytomegalovirus exposure and HLA in healthy donors. This table comes from immunoSEQ multiplex PCR, and its TCRdb copy is limited to in-frame clones, with some not included. The table shows about 130,000 clones, with approximately 90% occurring only once. Specimen: PBMCs. These receptors originate from a woman in her 30s in good health and CMV-seropositive.

The sample holds one count of this clone. The genes are TRBV6-6 and TRBJ2-7, with 7 bases aligning to TRBD2. Germline CDR1 MNHNY, CDR2 SVGAGI (reference sequence). The V and J ends lost 2 bases and 6 bases, in that order; junction bases with no gene match: 13. The CDR3 contains 16 residues. The CDR3 DNA sequence: TGTGCCAGCAGTTACGGGATTGGGCGGGAGTCCAGCGAGCAGTACTTC. It yields the protein CASSYGIGRESSEQYF.

The chain carries TRBV5-6 and TRBJ1-1, with 7 bases fitting TRBD1. Germline CDR1 is SGHDT and CDR2 is YYEEEE. Trimming at V came to 5 bases and at J to 1 base, leaving 2 bases not matched to a gene. The CDR3 contains 13 residues. Written as DNA, the CDR3 is TGTGCCAGCAGGTCAGGGGGGAACACTGAAGCTTTCTTT. Protein sequence: CASRSGGNTEAFF.

The chain recombines TRBV6-5 with TRBJ1-4, with a tentative D call TRBD1 (6 bases). There are 15 residues in the CDR3. Germline V lookup: CDR1 MNHEY, CDR2 SVGAGI. V was shortened by 3 bases and J by 8 bases, with 16 bases between the two germline ends. CDR3 in amino acids: CASSYTGSVGEKLFF. Here the CDR3 DNA reads TGTGCCAGCAGTTATACAGGGTCGGTAGGCGAAAAACTGTTTTTT.

The chain couples TRBV11-2 to TRBJ2-5; possibly TRBD1 for D (7 bases). Germline CDR1 reads SGHAT; CDR2 reads FQNNGV. V was pared by 5 bases and J by 1 base, with 26 bases between. The CDR3 spans 19 residues. In DNA form, the CDR3 reads TGTGCCAGCAGCCCCATGTGGGAAAGAAGACAGGGAGGCCAAGAGACCCAGTACTTC. The encoded protein is CASSPMWERRQGGQETQYF. Full variable domain (remainder filled in from reference TRBV11-2 and TRBJ2-5): EAGVAQSPRYKIIEKRQSVAFWCNPISGHATLYWYQQILGQGPKLLIQFQNNGVVDDSQLPKDRFSAERLKGVDSTLKIQPAKLEDSAVYLCASSPMWERRQGGQETQYFGPGTRLLVL.

The chain employs TRBV7-9 and TRBJ2-5; 7 nucleotides align to TRBD2. The CDR3 runs to 15 residues. Germline-derived CDR1 and CDR2 are SEHNR and FQNEAQ (reference sequence). V gave up 5 bases and J gave up 2 bases; unmatched junction bases: 8. CDR3 residues: CASSLSRGEQETQYF. The CDR3 DNA reads TGTGCCAGCAGCCTCTCCCGGGGGGAACAAGAGACCCAGTACTTC. Drawing the rest from reference TRBV7-9 and TRBJ2-5, the complete variable domain is DTGVSQNPRHKITKRGQNVTFRCDPISEHNRLYWYRQTLGQGPEFLTYFQNEAQLEKSRLLSDRFSAERPKGSFSTLEIQRTEQGDSAMYLCASSLSRGEQETQYFGPGTRLLVL.